This TCR beta chain came from a study of beta chain features in type 1 diabetes. This clone was seen a handful of times. Its antigen is unknown. Every isolated RNA sample was fully reverse transcribed, so sequencing captured expressed TCRB transcripts. Data came from immunoSEQ multiplex PCR; TCRdb stores just in-frame clones and leaves some out. The repertoire holds approximately 40,000 clones, with roughly 50% as singletons. Per the germline V gene, CDR1 is MNHEY and CDR2 is SVGAGI. The CDR3 length is 15 residues. Between the trimmed V and J ends, which lost 11 bases and 3 bases, there was a span of 19 bases. Study-wide points: Within each of all four CD4+ subsets, Type 1 diabetes patients had TCRB CDR3s that were moderately but significantly shorter.

CD45RO/CCR7/CD25/CD127/CD95/CD27 sorting isolated CD4+ naive, central memory, regulatory and stem cell-like memory cells. Sample: stem cell memory CD4+ T cells from blood. This sequence originates from a woman between 25 and 40 years old in good health. The V and J genes are TRBV6-5 and TRBJ2-2; D is possibly TRBD2 (6 bases). The CDR3 loop reads CAHSGDPLYTGELFF. For the CDR3, the DNA is TGTGCCCATTCGGGGGACCCACTATACACCGGGGAGCTGTTTTTT.